These T cell receptor beta chains were read from a single sample in a study of blood T cell repertoires in COVID-19. Assay: immunoSEQ multiplex PCR; the TCRdb copy retains only in-frame clones and omits some. In the table there are around 140,000 clones, approximately 86% of which are singletons. Specimen: peripheral blood. The receptors stem from a woman aged 50 to 60 with acute or convalescent COVID-19. CDR3s include the opening cysteine and the closing phenylalanine or tryptophan. The D gene is left open where the match is weak. Some rows have no size entry. The others give once, few or many, or a class for an expanded clone.

CDR3 length	J gene	clone size	V gene	D gene	CDR3 protein	CDR3 DNA
16	TRBJ1-3	NA	TRBV19	TRBD1	CASTTTGGSSGNTIYF	TGTGCCAGTACCACTACAGGGGGCAGCTCTGGAAACACCATATATTTT
17	TRBJ2-7	NA	TRBV9	TRBD2	CASSVGGSGGPPYEQYF	TGTGCCAGCAGCGTAGGAGGTAGCGGGGGCCCTCCCTACGAGCAGTACTTC
16	TRBJ1-4	NA	TRBV27	TRBD1	CASSLSKGGDIEKLFF	TGTGCCAGCAGTTTATCGAAAGGGGGCGACATTGAAAAACTGTTTTTT
15	TRBJ1-1	few	TRBV7-2	TRBD1	CASSTLQGVGTEAFF	TGTGCCAGCAGCACATTACAGGGGGTGGGGACTGAAGCTTTCTTT
15	TRBJ1-2	NA	TRBV7-9	TRBD1	CASSLGEGGGYGYTF	TGTGCCAGCAGCTTAGGAGAAGGGGGCGGCTATGGCTACACCTTC
15	TRBJ1-4	NA	TRBV7-2	TRBD1	CASSPHRGRIEKLFF	TGTGCCAGCAGCCCCCACAGGGGGCGGATCGAAAAACTGTTTTTT
16	TRBJ1-5	NA	TRBV6-2/TRBV6-3	TRBD1	CASSPGQGASWEPQHF	TGTGCCAGCAGCCCCGGACAGGGGGCGTCGTGGGAGCCCCAGCATTTT
15	TRBJ2-1	NA	TRBV9	TRBD2	CASSSRTSGAGEQFF	TGTGCCAGCAGCTCCCGGACTAGCGGAGCGGGGGAGCAGTTCTTC
17	TRBJ1-1	NA	TRBV14	NA	CASSDPVGVGYNTEAFF	TGTGCCAGCAGCGATCCTGTCGGGGTTGGATACAACACTGAAGCTTTCTTT
13	TRBJ1-2	NA	TRBV10-2	TRBD1	CASSDGAGGGYTF	TGCGCCAGCAGTGACGGGGCAGGGGGTGGCTACACCTTC
14	TRBJ1-6	NA	TRBV5-6	NA	CASSFGLSNSPLHF	TGTGCCAGCAGCTTCGGGTTGTCCAATTCACCCCTCCACTTT
12	TRBJ2-3	NA	TRBV10-3	NA	CAISGVADTQYF	TGTGCCATCAGCGGGGTAGCAGATACGCAGTATTTT
14	TRBJ1-2	NA	TRBV4-2	TRBD1	CASSQEYRGNGYTF	TGTGCCAGCAGCCAAGAGTACAGGGGAAATGGCTACACCTTC
16	TRBJ2-3	NA	TRBV11-2	TRBD2	CASSLVSGGVTDTQYF	TGTGCCAGCAGCTTAGTTAGCGGGGGAGTCACAGATACGCAGTATTTT
11	TRBJ2-7	NA	TRBV27	TRBD1	CASRTGYEQYF	TGTGCCAGCCGGACAGGGTACGAGCAGTACTTC
15	TRBJ1-2	NA	TRBV30	NA	CAWGKIITRDYGYTF	TGTGCCTGGGGTAAGATAATTACCCGGGACTATGGCTACACCTTC
14	TRBJ2-7	NA	TRBV7-9	TRBD1	CASSPPTGIREQYF	TGTGCCAGCAGCCCCCCGACAGGGATCCGCGAGCAGTACTTC
15	TRBJ2-6	NA	TRBV9	NA	CASSVGQSGANVLTF	TGTGCCAGCAGCGTAGGGCAATCTGGGGCCAACGTCCTGACTTTC
14	TRBJ1-2	NA	TRBV11-2	NA	CASSWRGVDYGYTF	TGTGCCAGCAGCTGGCGGGGAGTAGACTATGGCTACACCTTC
14	TRBJ2-5	NA	TRBV2	TRBD1	CASSWDRGRETQYF	TGTGCCAGCAGTTGGGACAGGGGGCGAGAGACCCAGTACTTC
17	TRBJ2-1	NA	TRBV28	TRBD2	CASSLSSSGGLYNEQFF	TGTGCCAGCAGTCTAAGCTCTAGCGGGGGCTTATACAATGAGCAGTTCTTC
16	TRBJ2-3	NA	TRBV2	NA	CASSEVTGTGKDTQYF	TGTGCCAGCAGTGAAGTTACAGGGACCGGGAAAGATACGCAGTATTTT
15	TRBJ2-7	NA	TRBV2	TRBD2	CASSDPAGGPNEQYF	TGTGCCAGCAGTGACCCAGCGGGAGGGCCAAATGAGCAGTACTTC
13	TRBJ2-4	NA	TRBV5-1	TRBD2	CASGGGPKNIQYF	TGCGCCAGCGGGGGAGGGCCCAAAAACATTCAGTACTTC
15	TRBJ2-7	NA	TRBV5-4	NA	CASSFTVGVTTEQYF	TGTGCCAGCAGCTTTACGGTGGGAGTAACGACCGAGCAGTACTTC
14	TRBJ2-7	NA	TRBV20-1	TRBD2	CSASWTSGPYEQYF	TGCAGTGCTAGTTGGACTAGCGGTCCCTACGAGCAGTACTTC
14	TRBJ1-5	NA	TRBV20-1	NA	CSASRGRGNQPQHF	TGCAGTGCTAGTCGGGGGAGAGGCAATCAGCCCCAGCATTTT
15	TRBJ2-1	NA	TRBV29-1	TRBD2	CSVEIRLAAYNEQFF	TGCAGCGTTGAAATCAGACTAGCGGCCTACAATGAGCAGTTCTTC
14	TRBJ2-1	NA	TRBV21-1	NA	CASSTSAIYNEQFF	TGTGCCAGCAGTACTAGCGCAATCTACAATGAGCAGTTCTTC
15	TRBJ2-1	once	TRBV3-1/TRBV3-2	NA	CASSFDRLVYNEQFF	TGTGCCAGCAGTTTCGACAGGTTGGTCTACAATGAGCAGTTCTTC
14	TRBJ2-7	NA	TRBV5-1	TRBD1	CASSGTGGTYEQYF	TGCGCCAGCAGCGGGACAGGGGGGACCTACGAGCAGTACTTC
13	TRBJ2-7	once	TRBV25-1	NA	CASSEGVLYEQYF	TGTGCCAGCAGTGAAGGAGTACTTTACGAGCAGTACTTC
14	TRBJ1-6	NA	TRBV4-1	TRBD1	CASAPWTGDSPLHF	TGCGCCAGCGCACCCTGGACAGGGGATTCACCCCTCCACTTT
16	TRBJ2-3	NA	TRBV5-8	NA	CASSHKLGGSTDTQYF	TGTGCCAGCAGCCACAAGCTAGGAGGGAGCACAGATACGCAGTATTTT
16	TRBJ1-1	NA	TRBV30	TRBD1	CAWRVRDRALSGEAFF	TGTGCCTGGAGGGTACGGGACAGGGCTCTATCGGGTGAAGCTTTCTTT
16	TRBJ2-6	NA	TRBV15	NA	CATSGGLISGANVLTF	TGTGCCACCAGCGGGGGACTGATCTCTGGGGCCAACGTCCTGACTTTC
15	TRBJ2-2	NA	TRBV5-1	TRBD2	CASTQREGNTGELFF	TGCGCCAGCACCCAGCGGGAGGGCAACACCGGGGAGCTGTTTTTT
13	TRBJ2-6	NA	TRBV7-3	NA	CASSITGANVLTF	TGTGCCAGCAGCATTACTGGGGCCAACGTCCTGACTTTC
13	TRBJ2-7	NA	TRBV30	NA	CAWSRDSSYEQYF	TGTGCCTGGAGTCGCGATAGCTCCTACGAGCAGTACTTC
13	TRBJ1-2	once	TRBV10-3	NA	CAISEQSVYGYTF	TGTGCCATCAGTGAGCAGTCTGTCTATGGCTACACCTTC
15	TRBJ2-7	few	TRBV7-2	TRBD2	CASSRLRLASYEQYF	TGTGCCAGCAGCAGACTGCGACTAGCGTCCTACGAGCAGTACTTC
13	TRBJ2-7	NA	TRBV3-1/TRBV3-2	TRBD1	CASSRNRGYEQYF	TGTGCCAGCAGTCGAAACAGGGGCTACGAGCAGTACTTC
14	TRBJ2-2	NA	TRBV20-1	NA	CSASKGGDTGELFF	TGCAGTGCTAGTAAAGGGGGAGACACCGGGGAGCTGTTTTTT
14	TRBJ2-1	NA	TRBV29-1	TRBD2	CSVRTSGSHNEQFF	TGCAGCGTTCGGACTAGCGGGAGCCACAATGAGCAGTTCTTC